These 26 T cell receptor beta chains were all obtained from the same sample, sequenced in a study of PD-L1 blockade in urothelial cancer. Data came from immunoSEQ multiplex PCR; TCRdb stores just in-frame clones and leaves some out. Of tens of thousands of clones detected, around 89% appear once; the ten largest clones hold over 1.5%. The source material was PBMCs, sampled around atezolizumab (anti-PD-L1) treatment. Every receptor here comes from a man between 60 and 75 years old with urothelial cancer.

The chain joins TRBV4-2 to TRBJ1-2, with 7 positions matching TRBD1. This CDR3 is 15 amino acids long. With 7 bases clipped from V and 6 bases from J, the junction kept 14 bases outside the gene matches. CDR1 is LGHNA and CDR2 is YNFKEQ in the germline V gene. In DNA form, the CDR3 reads TGTGCCAGCATTGGGTTTTCTGGACAGGCAAATGGCTACACCTTC. Protein sequence: CASIGFSGQANGYTF.

The chain is built from TRBV28 and TRBJ2-2; 8 bases agree with TRBD1. The CDR3 extends over 15 amino acids. CDR1 and CDR2 (germline): MDHEN, SYDVKM. The V segment lost 4 bases and the J segment 8 bases; nucleotides outside the gene matches: 9. CDR3 sequence reads: CASSSFRGLGGELFF. The CDR3 DNA follows: TGTGCCAGCAGTTCCTTCAGGGGGCTGGGGGGGGAGCTGTTTTTT.

This clone was observed a single time. The rearrangement links TRBV11-2 to TRBJ1-4; TRBD1 matches at 9 bases. J was trimmed by 7 bases and V by 5 bases; bases with no gene match: 5. The CDR3 is made up of 14 amino acids. The germline gives CDR1 SGHAT, CDR2 FQNNGV. CDR3 amino acids: CASSHRQGGEKLFF. In nucleotides, the CDR3 is TGTGCCAGCAGCCATCGACAGGGGGGTGAAAAACTGTTTTTT. Looking up the rest from reference TRBV11-2 and TRBJ1-4 gives the full variable domain: EAGVAQSPRYKIIEKRQSVAFWCNPISGHATLYWYQQILGQGPKLLIQFQNNGVVDDSQLPKDRFSAERLKGVDSTLKIQPAKLEDSAVYLCASSHRQGGEKLFFGSGTQLSVL.

The gene calls are TRBV4-1 and TRBJ2-7; 12 positions match TRBD2. Losses at the gene ends were 0 bases for V and 2 bases for J; bases not matched to a gene: 11. Per germline, CDR1 MGHRA and CDR2 YSYEKL. This CDR3 is built from 19 residues. The CDR3 region is CASSQDLAPSGGATYEQYF. The CDR3 nucleotides are TGCGCCAGCAGCCAAGATTTGGCGCCTAGCGGGGGGGCCACCTACGAGCAGTACTTC.

The chain couples TRBV29-1 to TRBJ2-5; 8 positions match TRBD1. CDR1 is SQVTM, CDR2 ANQGSEA, per germline. Trimming removed 4 bases from V and 5 bases from J; junction bases left unmatched: 12. The CDR3 extends over 15 amino acids. The CDR3 nucleotides read TGCAGCGTTGCTAGGACAGGGACCTGGCGGGAGACCCAGTACTTC. It yields the protein CSVARTGTWRETQYF.

The chain recombines TRBV10-3 with TRBJ2-2, with 10 positions matching TRBD1. CDR3 length equals 16 residues. V gave up 8 bases and J gave up 3 bases; unmatched junction bases: 9. Looked up from germline, CDR1 is ENHRY and CDR2 is SYGVKD. CDR3 coding DNA: TGTGCCATCCGGGACAGGGGAGGTTCGGACACCGGGGAGCTGTTTTTT. Its translation: CAIRDRGGSDTGELFF.

The V gene is TRBV12-5, the J gene TRBJ2-7, with a weak D call TRBD2 (5 bases). Germline CDR1 LGHNT, CDR2 FRNRAP. This CDR3 contains 12 residues. V dropped 6 bases and J dropped 4 bases, with 10 bases sitting between them. As DNA, the CDR3 is TGTGCTAGTGGGGGAGTTTCGTACGAGCAGTACTTC. The encoded protein is CASGGVSYEQYF.

This rearrangement joins TRBV5-1 to TRBJ2-7; TRBD1 matches at 10 bases. Unmatched junction bases numbered 3, after V lost 0 bases and J lost 3 bases. This CDR3 is built from 15 residues. CDR1 is SGHRS, CDR2 YFSETQ, per germline. CDR3 protein: CASSLGQGAYYEQYF. The CDR3 nucleotides read TGCGCCAGCAGCTTGGGACAGGGGGCTTACTACGAGCAGTACTTC.

This chain joins TRBV19 and TRBJ1-2; D perhaps matches TRBD1 (5 bases). Germline V gene data show CDR1 as LNHDA and CDR2 as SQIVND (reference sequence). Trimming left V 3 bases short and J 6 bases short, with 26 bases between. CDR3 size: 18 residues. The CDR3, as DNA: TGTGCCAGTAGTATCAATCGTGGGGCTTCGGGGGACTTCCATGGCTACACCTTC. This sequence encodes CASSINRGASGDFHGYTF.

In DNA, the CDR3 is TGTGCCAGCAGCGTTACAGATTCTGGAAACACCATATATTTT. Its translation is CASSVTDSGNTIYF. The rearrangement links TRBV9 to TRBJ1-3; D is undetermined. The CDR3 is made up of 14 amino acids. The germline gives CDR1 SGDLS, CDR2 YYNGEE. V lost 2 bases to trimming and J lost 1 base, with 7 bases between them.

This clone was observed once. V gene TRBV12-5 combines with J gene TRBJ2-2; a weak D match, TRBD2 (5 bases). The V gene's germline CDR1 is LGHNT and CDR2 FRNRAP. There are 15 residues in the CDR3. The germline V and J ends were trimmed by 6 bases and 3 bases, with 14 bases remaining between them. The CDR3 sequence is CASGLGKGYTGELFF. Here the CDR3 DNA reads TGTGCTAGTGGCCTCGGGAAGGGATACACCGGGGAGCTGTTTTTT.

CDR3 region: CASSGLLGSSYEQYF. In nucleotides, the CDR3 is TGTGCCAGCAGCGGACTTCTAGGCAGCTCCTACGAGCAGTACTTC. The chain uses TRBV7-9 and TRBJ2-7; TRBD2 might be the D (5 bases). The CDR3 loop spans 15 amino acids. The germline V gene has CDR1 SEHNR and CDR2 FQNEAQ (reference sequence). V shed 5 bases and J shed 0 bases, with 14 bases lying between them.

The rearrangement uses TRBV7-3 and TRBJ1-1; 10 nucleotides match TRBD1. J lost 6 bases, V lost 2 bases, and 9 bases had no gene match. Germline V CDR1 and CDR2: SGHTA, FQGTGA. The CDR3 is made up of 16 amino acids. This CDR3 reads CASSLEFDRGLSEAFF. The CDR3 bases are TGTGCCAGCAGCTTAGAATTTGACAGGGGGCTTTCTGAAGCTTTCTTT.

The CDR3 protein is CASSRDRDAIYEQYF. The CDR3 DNA reads as TGTGCCAGCAGCCGCGACAGGGACGCTATCTACGAGCAGTACTTC. The rearrangement links TRBV7-8 to TRBJ2-7, with 7 bases fitting TRBD1. Germline-derived CDR1 and CDR2 are SGHVS and FQNEAQ. This CDR3 region has 15 residues. V lost 5 bases to trimming and J lost 3 bases; unmatched junction nucleotides: 10. Supplemented by reference TRBV7-8 and TRBJ2-7, the full variable domain reads GAGVSQSPRYKVAKRGQDVALRCDPISGHVSLFWYQQALGQGPEFLTYFQNEAQLDKSGLPSDRFFAERPEGSVSTLKIQRTQQEDSAVYLCASSRDRDAIYEQYFGPGTRLTVT.

The count of this clone is one. The CDR3 DNA is TGTGCCACCAGCAGAGGCGACAGGGGGCGCAATCAGCCCCAGCATTTT. It codes for CATSRGDRGRNQPQHF. This sequence joins TRBV15 and TRBJ1-5, with 10 bases identical to TRBD1. J was trimmed by 2 bases and V by 1 base; bases with no gene match: 2. CDR1 and CDR2 (germline): LNHNV, YYDKDF (reference sequence). The CDR3 is 16 amino acids.

J is TRBJ2-6 and V is TRBV7-8, with 8 bases aligning to TRBD1. Losses at the gene ends were 2 bases for V and 0 bases for J; bases not matched to a gene: 6. There are 18 residues in the CDR3. The germline gives CDR1 SGHVS, CDR2 FQNEAQ. DNA of the CDR3: TGTGCCAGCAGCTTAATTGCAGGGGGCTCCTCTGGGGCCAACGTCCTGACTTTC. Translating gives CASSLIAGGSSGANVLTF.

The gene calls are TRBV11-3 and TRBJ2-7; D is undetermined. Germline V lookup: CDR1 SGHNT, CDR2 YENEEA. The CDR3 is made up of 13 amino acids. Trimming shortened V by 6 bases and J by 3 bases, and 12 bases separated the two germline ends. The CDR3 region has the DNA TGTGCCAGCAGTGCAGAGGAAGTCTACGAGCAGTACTTC. Translation gives CASSAEEVYEQYF.

The chain carries TRBV28 and TRBJ2-7; 8 nucleotides match TRBD2. After removal of 3 bases from V and 7 bases from J, the junction contained 5 bases not matched to a gene. This CDR3 is 13 amino acids long. Per germline, CDR1 MDHEN and CDR2 SYDVKM. The CDR3 DNA reads as TGTGCCAGCAGTTTGGCGGGAGGTGTGGAGCAGTACTTC. It codes for CASSLAGGVEQYF. Full variable domain (rest looked up from reference TRBV28 and TRBJ2-7): DVKVTQSSRYLVKRTGEKVFLECVQDMDHENMFWYRQDPGLGLRLIYFSYDVKMKEKGDIPEGYSVSREKKERFSLILESASTNQTSMYLCASSLAGGVEQYFGPGTRLTVT.

The chain combines TRBV28 with TRBJ2-1, with 9 bases fitting TRBD1. Germline CDR1 and CDR2: MDHEN and SYDVKM. The CDR3 consists of 15 residues. The junction had 4 bases not matched to a gene; V was cut back by 3 bases and J by 4 bases. The chain's CDR3 is CASSLGTGRYNEQFF. The CDR3 nucleotides read TGTGCCAGCAGTTTGGGGACAGGGCGTTACAATGAGCAGTTCTTC.

This rearrangement joins TRBV10-1 to TRBJ1-1; 9 bases line up with TRBD1. This CDR3 is built from 15 residues. V gave up 6 bases and J gave up 1 base; unmatched junction bases: 6. Germline V CDR1 and CDR2: WNHNN, SYGVQD (reference sequence). CDR3 sequence: CASSPGQGSNTEAFF. CDR3 sequence (DNA): TGCGCCAGCAGCCCGGGACAGGGATCGAACACTGAAGCTTTCTTT.

There are a few counts of this clone. This chain connects TRBV27 to TRBJ1-4, with D unresolved. V lost 7 bases, J lost 4 bases, and 13 bases lay in between. CDR1 and CDR2 from the germline V gene are MNHEY and SMNVEV (reference sequence). CDR3 length equals 14 residues. This CDR3 reads CASKPELGNEKLFF. CDR3 coding DNA: TGTGCCAGCAAACCGGAGCTGGGTAATGAAAAACTGTTTTTT.

The CDR3 loop is CASGLVRLGQGRDTGELFF. CDR3 bases: TGTGCTAGTGGTTTGGTACGCTTAGGGCAGGGTAGGGACACCGGGGAGCTGTTTTTT. The V call is TRBV12-5, the J call TRBJ2-2; weak D call: TRBD1 (5 bases). The germline V gene encodes CDR1 LGHNT and CDR2 FRNRAP. Trimming took 0 bases from V and 3 from J, leaving 20 bases between them. The CDR3 is made up of 19 amino acids.

This chain uses TRBV5-1 with TRBJ1-6, with 9 bases lining up with TRBD1. The V gene end was trimmed by 0 bases and the J gene end by 8 bases; junction bases not matched to a gene: 6. The CDR3 covers 16 residues. The germline CDR1 and CDR2 sequences are SGHRS and YFSETQ. The CDR3 reads CASSLGGTGYDSPLHF. CDR3 coding DNA: TGCGCCAGCAGCTTGGGGGGGACAGGGTATGATTCACCCCTCCACTTT.

The chain joins TRBV27 to TRBJ1-2, with a tentative D call TRBD1 (5 bases). CDR1 and CDR2 (germline): MNHEY, SMNVEV (reference sequence). Trimming removed 6 bases at V and 4 bases at J, with 15 bases between. There are 14 residues in the CDR3. CDR3 protein: CASSPRVRGYGYTF. In DNA form, the CDR3 reads TGTGCCAGCAGCCCCCGGGTAAGGGGCTATGGCTACACCTTC.

The gene calls are TRBV5-1 and TRBJ2-5; TRBD2 matches at 8 bases. Germline CDR1 and CDR2: SGHRS and YFSETQ. V was clipped by 3 bases and J by 1 base; unmatched bases: 5. This CDR3 comprises 15 residues. The CDR3 DNA is TGCGCCAGCAGCTACCAGCGGGGGACCCAAGAGACCCAGTACTTC. The encoded protein is CASSYQRGTQETQYF.

This rearrangement joins TRBV29-1 to TRBJ1-1; unclear D gene. The CDR3 length is 13 residues. Germline assignment: CDR1 SQVTM and CDR2 ANQGSEA. Trimming pared 3 bases from V and 0 bases from J, leaving 8 bases between. The CDR3 DNA reads TGCAGCGTTGATCCAGCGATGAACACTGAAGCTTTCTTT. It translates to CSVDPAMNTEAFF.